Below are 8 T cell receptor beta chains sequenced from a single sample in a study of lymphopenia after photon versus proton radiotherapy (dated by TCRdb to between 2019 and 2020). Preparation of the library involved the immunoSEQ multiplex PCR assay. The source is immuneACCESS, and TCRdb retained only in-frame sequences with V and J called. Part of the clones is not carried over; for the studies checked, unresolved V genes explain less than half of this, and the remainder is unexplained. The sample table contains 65,000 to 90,000 clones; only one count was recorded for 80% to 95% of them. Over 2% of the sample is taken by the ten largest. The sequenced sample was peripheral blood, obtained from a patient treated with photon-based radiotherapy. The receptors here all came from a middle-aged woman with cholangiocarcinoma.

The V gene is TRBV6-1, the J gene TRBJ2-1, with 9 bases lining up with TRBD2. The J segment lost 9 bases and the V segment lost 2 bases, leaving 8 bases of the junction unmatched. There are 15 residues in the CDR3. Germline V lookup: CDR1 MNHNS, CDR2 SASEGT. The CDR3 loop reads CASSESAGGQGEQFF. In DNA, the CDR3 is TGTGCCAGCAGTGAATCGGCGGGGGGGCAGGGTGAGCAGTTCTTC.

The chain couples TRBV5-1 to TRBJ1-1; TRBD1 is a possible D gene (6 bases). V was trimmed by 2 bases and J by 0 bases, leaving 23 bases between them. The CDR3 has 19 amino acids. The germline CDR1 and CDR2 sequences are SGHRS and YFSETQ. The CDR3 bases are TGCGCCAGCAGCTTTGGGATGGGGCAGGGGTTCGGCCTGAACACTGAAGCTTTCTTT. It specifies CASSFGMGQGFGLNTEAFF.

This chain connects TRBV14 to TRBJ1-4; D is perhaps TRBD1 (6 bases). The CDR3 covers 13 residues. V was pared by 0 bases and J by 11 bases, with 10 bases between. Germline V gene lookup returns CDR1 SGHDN and CDR2 FVKESK. This CDR3 reads CASSQEGGWKLFF. The CDR3 nucleotides read TGTGCCAGCAGCCAAGAAGGGGGATGGAAACTGTTTTTT.

The chain recombines TRBV6-5 with TRBJ1-4; D perhaps matches TRBD1 (6 bases). V dropped 0 bases and J dropped 4 bases, with 9 bases sitting between them. This CDR3 has 15 amino acids. The V gene's germline CDR1 is MNHEY and CDR2 SVGAGI. The CDR3 region is CASSYSGGFNEKLFF. For the CDR3, the DNA is TGTGCCAGCAGTTACTCAGGGGGTTTTAATGAAAAACTGTTTTTT.

The chain has TRBV15 and TRBJ2-7, with D perhaps matching TRBD2 (6 bases). The CDR3 has 13 amino acids. Germline loops: CDR1 LNHNV, CDR2 YYDKDF (reference sequence). The V gene lost 5 bases and the J gene lost 10 bases, with 18 bases spanning the gap. The CDR3 bases are TGTGCCACCAGCGGATTCTTGGGGGGTGCCCAGTACTTC. Protein: CATSGFLGGAQYF.

The chain recombines TRBV25-1 with TRBJ1-5, with 10 positions matching TRBD1. Germline CDR1 and CDR2: MGHDK and SYGVNS. The CDR3 covers 15 residues. V shed 4 bases, J shed 4 bases, and the junction held 4 bases outside the gene matches. CDR3 nucleotides: TGTGCCAGCAGTGGCGGGACAGGGGTGAATCAGCCCCAGCATTTT. Translated, it gives CASSGGTGVNQPQHF. Together with reference TRBV25-1 and TRBJ1-5, the CDR3 gives the full variable domain: EADIYQTPRYLVIGTGKKITLECSQTMGHDKMYWYQQDPGMELHLIHYSYGVNSTEKGDLSSESTVSRIRTEHFPLTLESARPSHTSQYLCASSGGTGVNQPQHFGDGTRLSIL.

This clone was picked up one time. The V call is TRBV9, the J call TRBJ1-4, with TRBD1 matching 8 bases. This CDR3 is built from 16 residues. Germline lookup yields CDR1 SGDLS and CDR2 YYNGEE. V was pared by 4 bases and J by 7 bases, with 12 bases of the junction left unmatched. The CDR3 DNA is TGTGCCAGCAGCACCTCTCTGGACAGGGAGGGTGAAAAACTGTTTTTT. Translated, it gives CASSTSLDREGEKLFF.

This clone has just one count. V and J are TRBV7-2 and TRBJ1-5; 10 bases are a match to TRBD1. J gave up 0 bases and V 5 bases, and 10 bases lay outside the gene matches. Germline loops: CDR1 SGHTA, CDR2 FQGNSA. The CDR3 covers 18 residues. The CDR3 here is CASSGRDRGTYSNQPQHF. As DNA, the CDR3 is TGTGCCAGCAGCGGCCGGGACAGGGGAACTTATAGCAATCAGCCCCAGCATTTT.